Following are 3 T cell receptor beta chains from one sample sequenced in a study of blood T cell repertoires in COVID-19 (dated by TCRdb to the early 2020s). Receptors were amplified or captured by the immunoSEQ multiplex PCR assay. TCRdb provides this immuneACCESS table in a form limited to in-frame rearrangements. Some clones are lacking; in checked studies, under half of them reflect an unresolved V gene, and why the rest are absent is not known. The sample has 65,000 or so clones on record, 65% to 85% of them singletons. The ten largest clones add up to over 25% of the sample. Sequencing input: peripheral blood. These receptors all stem from a human donor in a cohort sampled during active COVID-19.

The V call is TRBV4-1, the J call TRBJ2-1; D gene unclear. This CDR3 contains 15 residues. V was trimmed by 0 bases and J by 4 bases, leaving 10 bases between them. Germline V gene sequence: CDR1 MGHRA, CDR2 YSYEKL. CDR3 residues: CASSQEVSVYNEQFF. Here the CDR3 DNA reads TGCGCCAGCAGCCAAGAAGTCTCGGTTTACAATGAGCAGTTCTTC.

The J gene is TRBJ2-7, the V gene TRBV7-2; 7 bases line up with TRBD2. The V and J ends lost 5 bases and 6 bases, in that order; junction bases with no gene match: 13. There are 15 residues in the CDR3. CDR1 is SGHTA, CDR2 FQGNSA, per germline. CDR3 in DNA: TGTGCCAGCAGCGCCCAGGGCGGGGGATCGGGCGAGCAGTACTTC. It translates to CASSAQGGGSGEQYF. Variable domain in full (rest from reference TRBV7-2 and TRBJ2-7): GAGVSQSPSNKVTEKGKDVELRCDPISGHTALYWYRQSLGQGLEFLIYFQGNSAPDKSGLPSDRFSAERTGGSVSTLTIQRTQQEDSAVYLCASSAQGGGSGEQYFGPGTRLTVT.

The chain joins TRBV9 to TRBJ1-4; tentative D call: TRBD1 (6 bases). There are 15 residues in the CDR3. Germline V gives CDR1 SGDLS, CDR2 YYNGEE. The V and J ends lost 3 bases and 4 bases respectively, with 13 bases between them. CDR3 protein: CASSEQGWGNEKLFF. CDR3 bases: TGTGCCAGCAGCGAACAGGGATGGGGTAATGAAAAACTGTTTTTT. Complete variable domain (other parts from reference TRBV9 and TRBJ1-4): DSGVTQTPKHLITATGQRVTLRCSPRSGDLSVYWYQQSLDQGLQFLIQYYNGEERAKGNILERFSAQQFPDLHSELNLSSLELGDSALYFCASSEQGWGNEKLFFGSGTQLSVL.